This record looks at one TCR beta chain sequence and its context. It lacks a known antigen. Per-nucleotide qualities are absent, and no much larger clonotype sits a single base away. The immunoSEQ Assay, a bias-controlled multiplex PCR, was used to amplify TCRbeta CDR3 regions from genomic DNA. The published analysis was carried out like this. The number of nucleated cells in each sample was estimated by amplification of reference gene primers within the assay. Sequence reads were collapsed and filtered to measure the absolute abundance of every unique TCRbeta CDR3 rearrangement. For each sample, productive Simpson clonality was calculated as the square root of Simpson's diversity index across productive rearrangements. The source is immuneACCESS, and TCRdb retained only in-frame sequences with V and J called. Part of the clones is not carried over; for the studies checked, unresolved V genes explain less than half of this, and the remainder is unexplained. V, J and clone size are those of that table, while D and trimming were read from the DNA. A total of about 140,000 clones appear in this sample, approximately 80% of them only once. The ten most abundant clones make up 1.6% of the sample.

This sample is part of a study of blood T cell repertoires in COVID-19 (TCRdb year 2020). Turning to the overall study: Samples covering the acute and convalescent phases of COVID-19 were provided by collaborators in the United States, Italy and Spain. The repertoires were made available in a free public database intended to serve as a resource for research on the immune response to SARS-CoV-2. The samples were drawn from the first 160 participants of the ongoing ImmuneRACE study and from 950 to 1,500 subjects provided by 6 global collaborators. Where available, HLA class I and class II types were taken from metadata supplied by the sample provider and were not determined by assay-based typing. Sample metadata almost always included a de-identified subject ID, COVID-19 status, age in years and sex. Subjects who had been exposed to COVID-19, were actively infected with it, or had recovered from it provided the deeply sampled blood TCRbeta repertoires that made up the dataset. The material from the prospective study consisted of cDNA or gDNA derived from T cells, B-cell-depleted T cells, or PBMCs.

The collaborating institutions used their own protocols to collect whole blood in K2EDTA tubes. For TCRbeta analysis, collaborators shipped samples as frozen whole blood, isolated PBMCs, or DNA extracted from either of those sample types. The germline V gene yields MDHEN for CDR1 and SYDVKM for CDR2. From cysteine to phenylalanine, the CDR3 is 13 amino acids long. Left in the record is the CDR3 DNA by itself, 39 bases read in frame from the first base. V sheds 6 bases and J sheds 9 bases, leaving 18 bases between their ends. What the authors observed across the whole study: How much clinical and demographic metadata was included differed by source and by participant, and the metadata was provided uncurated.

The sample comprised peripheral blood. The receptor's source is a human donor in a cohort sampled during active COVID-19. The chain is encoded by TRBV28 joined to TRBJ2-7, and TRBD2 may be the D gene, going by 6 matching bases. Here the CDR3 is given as CASSSGGSQAQYF. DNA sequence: TGTGCCAGCAGCTCAGGAGGGTCCCAGGCGCAGTACTTC.